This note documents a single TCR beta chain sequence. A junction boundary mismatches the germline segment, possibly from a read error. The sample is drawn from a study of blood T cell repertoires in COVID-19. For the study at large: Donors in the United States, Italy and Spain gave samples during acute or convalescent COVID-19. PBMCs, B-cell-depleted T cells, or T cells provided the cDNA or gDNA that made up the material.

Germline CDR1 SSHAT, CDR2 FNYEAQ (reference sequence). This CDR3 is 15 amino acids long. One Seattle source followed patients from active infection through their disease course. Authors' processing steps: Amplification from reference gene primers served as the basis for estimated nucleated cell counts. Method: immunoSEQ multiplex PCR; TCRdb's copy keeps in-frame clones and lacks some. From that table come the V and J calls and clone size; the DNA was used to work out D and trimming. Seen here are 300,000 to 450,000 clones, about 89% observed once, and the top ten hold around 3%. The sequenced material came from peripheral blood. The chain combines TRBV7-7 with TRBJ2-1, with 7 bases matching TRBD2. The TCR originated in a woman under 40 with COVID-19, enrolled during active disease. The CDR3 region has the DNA TGTGCTAGCAGCTTAGGCGGGAGTGGTGTTAATGAGCAGTTCTTC. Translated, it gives CASSLGGSGVNEQFF.